Included here is one T cell receptor beta chain sequence, with context. The antigen is not known. V shed 3 bases and J shed 4 bases, with 10 bases lying between them. CDR3 length: 15 amino acids. CDR1 is MGHDK and CDR2 is SYGVNS in the germline V gene. The sample comes from a study of CD8+CD57+ T cells in acquired aplastic anemia. The template for TCR beta VDJ and CDR3 sequence profiling was genomic DNA. MiXCR was run by TCRdb on the reads, yielding one entry per CDR3 protein. The sample lists some 240,000 distinct CDR3 sequences; 34% were seen once. Broader study findings: For CD8+ Simpson's diversity, patients and controls showed no significant difference.

What was sequenced was sorted CD4+, CD8+, or CD8+CD57+ T cells (not recorded which) from PBMCs. This chain connects TRBV25-1 to TRBJ1-6, with D unclear. The receptor was derived from a human donor in good health, serving as a control. CDR3 coding DNA: TGTGCCAGCAGTGACACGGGATCTTATAATTCACCCCTCCACTTT. Translation: CASSDTGSYNSPLHF.